Each of the 29 T cell receptor beta chains below was sequenced from the same sample in a study of cytomegalovirus exposure and HLA in healthy donors. PCR involved 60 Vbeta and 13 Jbeta primers. Measured with immunoSEQ multiplex PCR; TCRdb has only the in-frame clones, and not every one. The table includes about 230,000 clones, roughly 79% detected once. Sequencing used PBMCs. These TCRs come from a woman aged 40 to 50 in good health and CMV-seronegative.

CDR3 sequence reads: CASSEGDSKTIGYTF. In DNA form, the CDR3 reads TGTGCCAGCAGTGAGGGAGATAGTAAGACTATTGGCTACACCTTC. This chain connects TRBV2 to TRBJ1-2; no clear D. The CDR3 consists of 15 residues. Germline CDR1 reads SNHLY; CDR2 reads FYNNEI. V lost 3 bases, J lost 7 bases, and 18 bases lay in between. The whole variable domain, filled in from reference TRBV2 and TRBJ1-2, reads EPEVTQTPSHQVTQMGQEVILRCVPISNHLYFYWYRQILGQKVEFLVSFYNNEISEKSEIFDDQFSVERPDGSNFTLKIRSTKLEDSAMYFCASSEGDSKTIGYTFGSGTRLTVV.

The chain couples TRBV4-3 to TRBJ2-3, with D unresolved. The germline gives CDR1 LGHNA, CDR2 YSLEER. This CDR3 spans 15 amino acids. Trimming cost V 0 bases and J 0 bases, with 7 bases left between them. The CDR3 DNA is TGCGCCAGCAGCCAAGATTATAGCAGCACAGATACGCAGTATTTT. It codes for CASSQDYSSTDTQYF.

This clone was seen only once. This chain connects TRBV6-1 to TRBJ1-5; D is possibly TRBD1 (5 bases). V was shortened by 3 bases and J by 13 bases, with 10 bases between the two germline ends. Germline assignment: CDR1 MNHNS and CDR2 SASEGT. CDR3 size: 11 residues. The CDR3 is CASSEGRAQHF. CDR3 coding DNA: TGTGCCAGCAGTGAGGGCAGGGCACAGCATTTT.

The chain recombines TRBV6-1 with TRBJ1-1; TRBD1 matches 7 bases. The germline V gene encodes CDR1 MNHNS and CDR2 SASEGT. Trimming cost V 2 bases and J 4 bases; bases outside gene matches: 1. The length of the CDR3 is 13 residues. The DNA for the CDR3 is TGTGCCAGCAGTGAACAGGGGGGCACTGAAGCTTTCTTT. Amino acids: CASSEQGGTEAFF.

The CDR3 coding sequence is TGTGCCAGCAGTGGGACAGCTATAGCTGGAATGAACACTGAAGCTTTCTTT. Its protein is CASSGTAIAGMNTEAFF. The genes are TRBV6-1 and TRBJ1-1, with D perhaps matching TRBD1 (6 bases). The V end was cut by 4 bases, the J end by 0 bases, with 18 bases between. Germline CDR1 reads MNHNS; CDR2 reads SASEGT. The CDR3 consists of 17 residues.

The chain joins TRBV6-1 to TRBJ1-2; the match to TRBD1 covers 8 bases. CDR3 length equals 14 residues. The germline V gene has CDR1 MNHNS and CDR2 SASEGT. V dropped 4 bases and J dropped 4; count of bases not matched to a gene: 5. For the CDR3, the DNA is TGTGCCAGCAGTGTCGGGACAGGACCCTATGGCTACACCTTC. Protein product: CASSVGTGPYGYTF.

This clone was seen only once. Here the CDR3 reads CASSSGGEGRNQPQHF. CDR3 coding DNA: TGTGCCAGCAGCTCCGGCGGAGAAGGGAGGAATCAGCCCCAGCATTTT. This sequence joins TRBV7-9 and TRBJ1-5; D call uncertain. The germline V gene encodes CDR1 SEHNR and CDR2 FQNEAQ (reference sequence). Trimming stripped 4 bases from V and 4 bases from J, with 17 bases between. The CDR3 is 16 amino acids.

V and J are TRBV5-4 and TRBJ1-4; TRBD1 matches 7 bases. Germline V gene data show CDR1 as SGHNT and CDR2 as YYREEE (reference sequence). V dropped 4 bases and J dropped 2; count of bases not matched to a gene: 5. This CDR3 spans 15 amino acids. The CDR3: CASSARTGTNEKLFF. CDR3 in DNA: TGTGCCAGCAGCGCACGGACAGGTACTAATGAAAAACTGTTTTTT.

CDR3 loop: CASSLRGTRGETQYF. The CDR3 region has the DNA TGTGCCAGCAGCTTACGGGGGACCCGGGGGGAGACCCAGTACTTC. The chain recombines TRBV13 with TRBJ2-5; TRBD2 might be the D (6 bases). Germline V lookup: CDR1 PRHDT, CDR2 FYEKMQ (reference sequence). Trimming left V 2 bases short and J 5 bases short, with 15 bases between. This CDR3 comprises 15 residues.

This clone was seen only a few times. The V call is TRBV5-8, the J call TRBJ2-7; D ambiguous. V was clipped by 2 bases and J by 0 bases, with 6 bases between them. The CDR3 is 13 amino acids. Germline values: CDR1 SGHTS, CDR2 YDEGEE. The CDR3 coding sequence is TGTGCCAGCAGCTTCGTTCTCTCCTACGAGCAGTACTTC. Protein product: CASSFVLSYEQYF.

This clone was seen only a few times. V usage is TRBV19 and J usage is TRBJ2-7, with 11 bases matching TRBD1. The ends lost 6 bases at V and 8 bases at J; junction bases unmatched: 9. CDR3 size: 14 residues. Germline CDR1 reads LNHDA; CDR2 reads SQIVND (reference sequence). CDR3 bases: TGTGCCAGTAGGTCTGGACAGGGGGCGGGCCAGCAGTACTTC. Encoded protein: CASRSGQGAGQQYF.

The chain's CDR3 is CASSFTGTVNTEAFF. The CDR3 nucleotides are TGTGCCAGCAGCTTTACCGGGACAGTGAACACTGAAGCTTTCTTT. The V and J genes are TRBV5-5 and TRBJ1-1; TRBD1 agrees at 7 bases. The CDR3 is 15 amino acids. V lost 2 bases and J lost 0; bases outside the gene matches: 4. Germline CDR1 and CDR2: SGHKS and YYEKEE (reference sequence).

The chain links TRBV27 to TRBJ1-1; no clear D. The V end was cut by 1 base, the J end by 0 bases, with 9 bases between. The CDR3 runs 15 residues. Germline V gene sequence: CDR1 MNHEY, CDR2 SMNVEV (reference sequence). CDR3 sequence: CASSLYPGLNTEAFF. The CDR3 DNA reads TGTGCCAGCAGTTTATATCCAGGTTTGAACACTGAAGCTTTCTTT.

On this clone itself: Mismatch with germline at one junction end may stem from a read error. The CDR3 coding sequence is TGTGCCAACCGTAACCGGGGTGCGGGGAACTTTTTT. It codes for CANRNRGAGNFF. The chain uses TRBV25-1 and TRBJ1-3; D is unclear. This CDR3 region has 12 residues. Germline V gene data show CDR1 as MGHDK and CDR2 as SYGVNS.

This rearrangement joins TRBV5-4 to TRBJ2-5, with TRBD1 identical over 9 bases. The CDR3 has 15 residues. V shed 4 bases, J shed 4 bases, and the junction held 8 bases outside the gene matches. Germline loops: CDR1 SGHNT, CDR2 YYREEE (reference sequence). Here the CDR3 reads CASSRMTGGGETQYF. The CDR3 nucleotides read TGTGCCAGCAGCCGGATGACAGGGGGTGGAGAGACCCAGTACTTC.

The genes are TRBV5-5 and TRBJ1-5; TRBD1 might be the D (6 bases). The CDR3 has 15 amino acids. Germline-derived CDR1 and CDR2 are SGHKS and YYEKEE (reference sequence). Trimming left V 0 bases short and J 7 bases short, with 14 bases between. This CDR3 reads CASSLGWAGAQPQHF. DNA for the CDR3: TGTGCCAGCAGCTTGGGATGGGCGGGGGCCCAGCCCCAGCATTTT. The whole variable domain, filled in from reference TRBV5-5 and TRBJ1-5, reads DAGVTQSPTHLIKTRGQQVTLRCSPISGHKSVSWYQQVLGQGPQFIFQYYEKEERGRGNFPDRFSARQFPNYSSELNVNALLLGDSALYLCASSLGWAGAQPQHFGDGTRLSIL.

V gene TRBV28 combines with J gene TRBJ1-1; 7 nucleotides agree with TRBD1. The CDR3 totals 16 residues. V dropped 0 bases and J dropped 6; count of bases not matched to a gene: 10. The germline V gene encodes CDR1 MDHEN and CDR2 SYDVKM. The CDR3 region has the DNA TGTGCCAGCAGTTTATGGGTGGAGGGGGCGCACGCTGAAGCTTTCTTT. This sequence encodes CASSLWVEGAHAEAFF.

The chain is built from TRBV11-2 and TRBJ2-3, with TRBD2 matching over 12 bases. Germline loops: CDR1 SGHAT, CDR2 FQNNGV. The CDR3 totals 14 residues. V lost 5 bases and J lost 6; bases outside the gene matches: 3. CDR3 nucleotides: TGTGCCAGCAGCCGACTAGCGGGGGACGATACGCAGTATTTT. This translates into CASSRLAGDDTQYF.

V gene TRBV7-3 combines with J gene TRBJ1-2; 7 positions agree with TRBD1. This CDR3 region has 15 residues. Trimming took 5 bases from V and 8 from J; bases not matched to a gene: 14. Germline V gives CDR1 SGHTA, CDR2 FQGTGA. The CDR3 DNA reads TGTGCCAGCAGCCCAACACGGACAGGTTTGGGGGGCTACACCTTC. Its protein product is CASSPTRTGLGGYTF.

This clone came up a few times. The chain recombines TRBV6-6 with TRBJ2-1; TRBD1 matches 7 bases. The germline CDR1 and CDR2 sequences are MNHNY and SVGAGI (reference sequence). The ends lost 3 bases at V and 8 bases at J; junction bases unmatched: 7. This CDR3 region has 14 residues. CDR3 sequence reads: CASSYHDRADEQFF. Written as DNA, the CDR3 is TGTGCCAGCAGTTATCATGACAGGGCCGATGAGCAGTTCTTC.

The chain employs TRBV30 and TRBJ1-5; D not certain. Germline V gene lookup returns CDR1 GTSNPN and CDR2 SVGIG (reference sequence). V lost 1 base, J lost 4 bases, and 11 bases lay in between. This CDR3 comprises 14 residues. This CDR3 reads CAWSGSQLNQPQHF. In nucleotides, the CDR3 is TGTGCCTGGAGTGGTTCCCAGTTAAATCAGCCCCAGCATTTT.

J is TRBJ1-1 and V is TRBV16; D ambiguous. The V and J ends lost 0 bases and 6 bases respectively, with 14 bases between them. In germline, CDR1 is KGHSY, CDR2 FQNENV. The CDR3 extends over 15 amino acids. This CDR3 is CASSQSAITGAEAFF. The CDR3 DNA reads TGTGCCAGCAGCCAATCGGCCATAACGGGAGCTGAAGCTTTCTTT.

This clone turned up a few times. Written as DNA, the CDR3 is TGTGCCAGCAGTGAGGAGGGTGGGAAAAAACTGTTTTTT. Encoded protein: CASSEEGGKKLFF. The chain has TRBV6-8 and TRBJ1-4, with D unclear. CDR1 MNHGY and CDR2 SAAAGT come from the germline V gene. Between the trimmed V and J ends, which lost 5 bases and 9 bases, there was a span of 13 bases. This CDR3 comprises 13 residues.

The rearrangement links TRBV19 to TRBJ2-5; 7 bases are a match to TRBD2. The germline V gene encodes CDR1 LNHDA and CDR2 SQIVND (reference sequence). J gave up 4 bases and V 0 bases, and 14 bases lay outside the gene matches. There are 18 residues in the CDR3. CDR3 bases: TGTGCCAGTAGTATAGATCCGCCTCGCGGGGGAGGTTTAGAGACCCAGTACTTC. Amino acids: CASSIDPPRGGGLETQYF.

The chain employs TRBV7-6 and TRBJ2-7; TRBD1 is a possible D gene (6 bases). In germline, CDR1 is SGHVS, CDR2 FNYEAQ. CDR3 length: 15 residues. V dropped 4 bases and J dropped 0 bases, with 13 bases sitting between them. The CDR3 DNA reads as TGTGCCAGCAGCTCTAGGACAGTAAACTCCTACGAGCAGTACTTC. It codes for CASSSRTVNSYEQYF. The whole variable domain, filled in from reference TRBV7-6 and TRBJ2-7, reads GAGVSQSPRYKVTKRGQDVALRCDPISGHVSLYWYRQALGQGPEFLTYFNYEAQQDKSGLPNDRFSAERPEGSISTLTIQRTEQRDSAMYRCASSSRTVNSYEQYFGPGTRLTVT.

On this clone itself: The junction differs from germline at one of its ends, possibly a read error. This rearrangement joins TRBV30 to TRBJ2-1, with 7 bases identical to TRBD2. The CDR3 has 14 residues. Per germline, CDR1 GTSNPN and CDR2 SVGIG (reference sequence). The CDR3 DNA reads TGTGCCGGGAGGGCGGGGGTTTCGAAGAATGAGCAGTTCTTC. Protein product: CAGRAGVSKNEQFF.

The J gene is TRBJ1-3, the V gene TRBV9; tentatively, D is TRBD1 (6 bases). Trimming left V 0 bases short and J 1 base short, with 8 bases between. The CDR3 totals 15 residues. From germline, CDR1 is SGDLS and CDR2 YYNGEE. The CDR3 region has the DNA TGTGCCAGCAGCGTAGGAACAGGGTCTGGAAACACCATATATTTT. Translation gives CASSVGTGSGNTIYF. The whole variable domain, filled in from reference TRBV9 and TRBJ1-3, reads DSGVTQTPKHLITATGQRVTLRCSPRSGDLSVYWYQQSLDQGLQFLIQYYNGEERAKGNILERFSAQQFPDLHSELNLSSLELGDSALYFCASSVGTGSGNTIYFGEGSWLTVV.

V gene TRBV7-6 combines with J gene TRBJ2-1, with 11 bases lining up with TRBD2. V lost 6 bases and J lost 7; bases outside the gene matches: 11. Germline CDR1 SGHVS, CDR2 FNYEAQ. The CDR3 is 16 amino acids. Written as DNA, the CDR3 is TGTGCCAGCAGTCTTCTCGCTAGCGGGGGGCAGAATGAGCAGTTCTTC. Protein: CASSLLASGGQNEQFF.

The V call is TRBV2, the J call TRBJ1-5; no clear D gene. With 4 bases removed from V and 6 bases from J, the gap between germline ends came to 7 bases. The CDR3 covers 12 residues. The V gene's germline CDR1 is SNHLY and CDR2 FYNNEI. This CDR3 reads CASSVEGQPQHF. The CDR3 nucleotides are TGTGCCAGCAGTGTGGAGGGTCAGCCCCAGCATTTT. Full variable domain (rest looked up from reference TRBV2 and TRBJ1-5): EPEVTQTPSHQVTQMGQEVILRCVPISNHLYFYWYRQILGQKVEFLVSFYNNEISEKSEIFDDQFSVERPDGSNFTLKIRSTKLEDSAMYFCASSVEGQPQHFGDGTRLSIL.